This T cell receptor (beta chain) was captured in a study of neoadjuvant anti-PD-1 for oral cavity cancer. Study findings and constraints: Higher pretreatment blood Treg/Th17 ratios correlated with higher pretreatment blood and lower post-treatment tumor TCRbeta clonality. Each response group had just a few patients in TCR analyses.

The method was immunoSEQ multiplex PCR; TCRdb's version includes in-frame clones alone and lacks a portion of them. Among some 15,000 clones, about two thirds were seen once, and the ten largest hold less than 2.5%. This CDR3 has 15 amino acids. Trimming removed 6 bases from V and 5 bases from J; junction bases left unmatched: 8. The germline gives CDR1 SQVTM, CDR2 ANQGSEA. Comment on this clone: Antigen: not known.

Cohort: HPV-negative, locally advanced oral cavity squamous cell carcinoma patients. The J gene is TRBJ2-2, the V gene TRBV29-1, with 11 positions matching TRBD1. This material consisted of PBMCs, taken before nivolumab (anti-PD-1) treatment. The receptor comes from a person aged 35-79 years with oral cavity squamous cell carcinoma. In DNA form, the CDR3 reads TGCAGCGTGAAGGGACAGGGGGGAGGGACCGGGGAGCTGTTTTTT. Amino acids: CSVKGQGGGTGELFF.